The following is a T cell receptor beta chain sequence with its context. Its cognate antigen is unknown. Once extracted for a subset, genomic DNA was divided evenly among several immunoSEQ plates. When replicate PCRs were run on sorted subsets, they used around 0.2 ug DNA, about 31,000 T cell genomes. Some clones are missing from TCRdb's copy, which holds only in-frame ones; the method was immunoSEQ multiplex PCR. The sample yields roughly 2.5 million clones, approximately 92% seen once. The CDR3 loop spans 14 amino acids. With 6 bases clipped from V and 5 bases from J, the junction kept 9 bases outside the gene matches. The V gene's germline CDR1 is MNHEY and CDR2 SVGAGI. This sample was included in a study of shared clonotypes between healthy human individuals. About the study: Samples came from two female and a few male donors aged 18 to 49.

Study-level results: Estimated clonotype richness was generally higher in naive than memory subsets.

The TCR originated in a man aged 18 to 30 in good health. V is TRBV6-5 and J is TRBJ2-7, with 8 bases that match TRBD2. Material: naive CD4+ T cells sorted from blood. Sample subset: CD45RA+ positively selected. This chain's CDR3 is CASSRGRGGDEQYF. The CDR3 coding sequence is TGTGCCAGCAGCCGAGGCCGGGGGGGGGACGAGCAGTACTTC.